Sequencing of this T cell receptor beta chain was carried out in a study of vaccination and CD4 T cells after COVID-19. Looking at the study overall: A positive SARS-CoV-2 nasal swab PCR result was recorded for each convalescent patient; about 9 were mild and one severe.

In the case of this clonotype: No antigen is known for it.

Treatment meaning: approximately 10-day PBMC culture with coronavirus spike peptide pools or control peptides (ViraFEST assay). Using peptide pools, antigen-specific T cells were expanded in ViraFEST before TCRs were sequenced. Scientists ran DNA taken from cultured CD4+ T cells through the Oncomine TCR Beta short-read assay for sequencing. TCRdb ran MiXCR on the PCR reads and lists one entry per CDR3 protein. The sample has about 7,000 distinct CDR3 sequences, 74% seen once. Regarding the study as a whole: For SARS-CoV-2-reactive clonotypes, the median went from 21 to 38, a nonsignificant increase.

Sequenced material: CD4+ T cells from blood, cultured in vitro. This sequence was found in a human donor who had recovered from COVID-19.

This CDR3 reads CASSPTGDGYQPQHF. CDR3 bases: TGTGCCAGCAGTCCGACAGGGGACGGGTATCAGCCCCAGCATTTT. The V gene is TRBV6-1, the J gene TRBJ1-5; TRBD1 aligns across 8 bases. The junction had 8 bases not matched to a gene; V was cut back by 5 bases and J by 5 bases. Germline CDR1 reads MNHNS; CDR2 reads SASEGT. The CDR3 sequence is 15 residues long.